This T cell receptor beta chain was sequenced during a study of blood T cell repertoires in COVID-19. Study details: COVID-19 samples, acute and convalescent, were from the United States, Italy and Spain. T cells, B-cell-depleted T cells, or PBMCs supplied cDNA or gDNA.

Original handling: Scientists estimated how many nucleated cells there were by amplifying reference gene primers. Libraries were prepared by immunoSEQ multiplex PCR; TCRdb keeps only in-frame clonotypes and omits some of them. V, J and clone size are taken as reported in that table, and D and trimming were inferred from the DNA itself. The sample shows 200,000 to 300,000 clones, around 88% of them seen only once. One Seattle source followed patients from active infection through their disease course. V dropped 6 bases and J dropped 5; count of bases not matched to a gene: 3. The CDR3 consists of 12 residues.

This rearrangement joins TRBV12-3 or TRBV12-4 to TRBJ1-2, with TRBD1 matching over 7 bases. This clonotype was obtained from a woman in her 30s with COVID-19, enrolled during active disease. The source material was peripheral blood. This CDR3 reads CASRVGQYGYTF. The CDR3 coding sequence is TGTGCCAGCAGAGTGGGACAGTATGGCTACACCTTC.